The 17 T cell receptor beta chains below come from one sample, sequenced in a study of shared clonotypes between healthy human individuals. Sequenced by immunoSEQ multiplex PCR; TCRdb stores in-frame clones only, minus some. This table holds under 600,000 clones, 90% to 97% found once. The sequencing sample was made of naive CD4+ T cells sorted from blood. Subset described: CD45RA+ positively selected. The receptors shown here come from a woman in her 30s in good health.

V and J are TRBV7-9 and TRBJ1-4; 7 bases agree with TRBD1. Per germline, CDR1 SEHNR and CDR2 FQNEAQ (reference sequence). The CDR3 runs to 14 residues. The junction had 4 bases not matched to a gene; V was cut back by 6 bases and J by 3 bases. CDR3 DNA sequence: TGTGCCAGCAGGCGACAGGGATCTAATGAAAAACTGTTTTTT. Protein product: CASRRQGSNEKLFF.

The rearrangement links TRBV19 to TRBJ2-3; the match to TRBD2 covers 7 bases. The V segment lost 4 bases and the J segment 2 bases; nucleotides outside the gene matches: 6. Germline CDR1 reads LNHDA; CDR2 reads SQIVND (reference sequence). CDR3 size: 15 residues. The CDR3 DNA sequence: TGTGCCAGTAGTAGGGCAAGCGGGAACACAGATACGCAGTATTTT. It translates to CASSRASGNTDTQYF.

This chain connects TRBV19 to TRBJ1-2, with 9 nucleotides matching TRBD1. Germline V CDR1 and CDR2: LNHDA, SQIVND (reference sequence). The CDR3 is 15 residues long. Trimming at V came to 7 bases and at J to 2 bases, leaving 8 bases not matched to a gene. This chain's CDR3 is CASTGDRALNYGYTF. CDR3 sequence (DNA): TGTGCCAGTACCGGGGACAGGGCTCTGAACTATGGCTACACCTTC.

The chain employs TRBV7-2 and TRBJ2-1, with D hard to call. Germline-derived CDR1 and CDR2 are SGHTA and FQGNSA. V lost 1 base to trimming and J lost 7 bases, with 14 bases between them. The CDR3 extends over 15 amino acids. The CDR3 protein is CASSLVALGENEQFF. The CDR3 DNA is TGTGCCAGCAGCTTAGTTGCCCTTGGCGAAAATGAGCAGTTCTTC.

The chain is built from TRBV19 and TRBJ2-6; no clear D gene. Germline V gene sequence: CDR1 LNHDA, CDR2 SQIVND (reference sequence). V dropped 11 bases and J dropped 0 bases, with 20 bases sitting between them. This CDR3 spans 17 amino acids. The CDR3 here is CAASSGRFSSGANVLTF. The CDR3 coding sequence is TGTGCCGCAAGCAGTGGCAGGTTCAGCTCTGGGGCCAACGTCCTGACTTTC.

The rearrangement links TRBV4-2 to TRBJ2-7; 10 nucleotides agree with TRBD2. This CDR3 has 16 residues. The V gene's germline CDR1 is LGHNA and CDR2 YNFKEQ. V was pared by 4 bases and J by 0 bases, with 6 bases of the junction left unmatched. The CDR3 spells CASSLDPSGSSYEQYF. The CDR3 region has the DNA TGTGCCAGCAGCCTTGACCCTAGCGGGAGCTCCTACGAGCAGTACTTC.

In its sample, this clone was seen once. Here the CDR3 reads CASSEGQVQETQYF. The CDR3 DNA follows: TGTGCCAGTAGTGAGGGACAAGTACAAGAGACCCAGTACTTC. The gene calls are TRBV19 and TRBJ2-5; TRBD1 might be the D (6 bases). This CDR3 is built from 14 residues. V gave up 5 bases and J gave up 2 bases, with 12 bases separating them. Germline V gives CDR1 LNHDA, CDR2 SQIVND (reference sequence).

The sample holds a few counts of this clone. The V and J genes are TRBV30 and TRBJ1-5; D remains ambiguous. The V and J ends lost 2 bases and 5 bases respectively, with 10 bases between them. The CDR3 covers 13 residues. Looked up from germline, CDR1 is GTSNPN and CDR2 is SVGIG (reference sequence). The CDR3 sequence: CAWSRDWDQPQHF. The CDR3 DNA reads as TGTGCCTGGAGTCGTGACTGGGATCAGCCCCAGCATTTT.

This chain connects TRBV18 to TRBJ2-7; no clear D gene. Germline V gene data show CDR1 as KGHSH and CDR2 as LQKENI. Trimming removed 3 bases at V and 4 bases at J, with 10 bases between. The CDR3 is made up of 13 amino acids. CDR3 in DNA: TGTGCCAGCTCACCCGGACCAGAATACGAGCAGTACTTC. Protein product: CASSPGPEYEQYF.

The gene calls are TRBV7-2 and TRBJ2-7; D unclear. The V gene's germline CDR1 is SGHTA and CDR2 FQGNSA. Trimming pared 2 bases from V and 0 bases from J, leaving 11 bases between. The CDR3 runs to 15 residues. CDR3 amino acids: CASSLKNYNSYEQYF. CDR3 bases: TGTGCCAGCAGCTTAAAAAATTACAACTCCTACGAGCAGTACTTC.

This chain joins TRBV19 and TRBJ1-1; no firm D call. The germline gives CDR1 LNHDA, CDR2 SQIVND (reference sequence). This CDR3 contains 14 residues. The V and J ends lost 1 base and 1 base respectively, with 7 bases between them. As DNA, the CDR3 is TGTGCCAGTAGTATAGGGGCAGGGAACACTGAAGCTTTCTTT. Encoded protein: CASSIGAGNTEAFF.

V usage is TRBV27 and J usage is TRBJ2-3; D is possibly TRBD1 (5 bases). The V gene's germline CDR1 is MNHEY and CDR2 SMNVEV (reference sequence). The CDR3 contains 15 residues. The V end was cut by 5 bases, the J end by 6 bases, with 18 bases between. The chain's CDR3 is CASSPRQWVDDTQYF. DNA of the CDR3: TGTGCCAGCAGTCCCCGACAGTGGGTAGACGATACGCAGTATTTT.

As DNA, the CDR3 is TGTGCCACCAGCAGACTCCTGCGGGAGACCCAGTACTTC. It codes for CATSRLLRETQYF. This rearrangement joins TRBV15 to TRBJ2-5; D unresolved. V was pared by 2 bases and J by 5 bases, with 9 bases between. The CDR3 loop spans 13 amino acids. Germline CDR1 reads LNHNV; CDR2 reads YYDKDF (reference sequence).

The chain uses TRBV6-6 and TRBJ1-5, with 8 bases identical to TRBD1. J gave up 7 bases and V 6 bases, and 8 bases lay outside the gene matches. This CDR3 spans 14 amino acids. Germline V lookup: CDR1 MNHNY, CDR2 SVGAGI (reference sequence). The CDR3 sequence: CASRGSGGGQPQHF. The CDR3 nucleotides read TGTGCCAGCAGGGGGTCAGGGGGCGGGCAGCCCCAGCATTTT.

V is TRBV9 and J is TRBJ2-3, with D perhaps being TRBD1 or TRBD2 (5 bases each). V gave up 3 bases and J gave up 0 bases, with 11 bases separating them. CDR1 and CDR2 from the germline V gene are SGDLS and YYNGEE. This CDR3 is built from 15 residues. CDR3 region: CASSGFRESTDTQYF. CDR3 DNA: TGTGCCAGCAGCGGCTTCAGGGAGAGCACAGATACGCAGTATTTT. The full variable domain, completed using reference TRBV9 and TRBJ2-3, is DSGVTQTPKHLITATGQRVTLRCSPRSGDLSVYWYQQSLDQGLQFLIQYYNGEERAKGNILERFSAQQFPDLHSELNLSSLELGDSALYFCASSGFRESTDTQYFGPGTRLTVL.

V is TRBV7-2 and J is TRBJ2-3; D uncertain. V shed 5 bases and J shed 2 bases, with 11 bases lying between them. CDR3 length equals 14 residues. Germline CDR1 reads SGHTA; CDR2 reads FQGNSA. The CDR3 is CASSADLITDTQYF. CDR3 bases: TGTGCCAGCAGCGCCGACTTGATCACAGATACGCAGTATTTT.

This rearrangement joins TRBV6-1 to TRBJ2-5; D possibly corresponds to TRBD1 (6 bases). Trimming left V 6 bases short and J 2 bases short, with 13 bases between. The CDR3 consists of 14 residues. Germline-derived CDR1 and CDR2 are MNHNS and SASEGT. The CDR3 sequence is CASSAGTQQETQYF. CDR3 nucleotides: TGTGCCAGCAGCGCTGGGACACAACAAGAGACCCAGTACTTC.